Shown below are 28 T cell receptor gamma chains from a single sample sequenced in a study of γδ T cells in repeated Plasmodium falciparum infection. Vgamma9/Vdelta2+ and Vdelta2-negative gammadelta T cells were flow-sorted from PBMC for bulk sequencing. TCRdb applied CATT to the multiplex PCR reads for clone calling. In the table there are 27,000 or so gamma-chain clones, around 1.4% of which are singletons. Sequenced: gamma-delta T cells from blood. Every receptor here comes from a pool of human donors (malaria-infected and uninfected, not separated).

In this sample, this clone turned up many times. CDR3 nucleotide sequence: TGTGCCACCTGGGACGGGCCCAATTCGAATTATTATAAGAAACTCTTT. It translates to CATWDGPNSNYYKKLF. This sequence joins TRGV2 and TRGJ1 or TRGJ2. CDR1 is EGSNGY, CDR2 YDSYNSKV, per germline. The length of the CDR3 is 16 residues. V gave up 0 bases and J gave up 0 bases; unmatched junction bases: 8.

This clone is categorized as large. Distinct nucleotide sequences in the sample also encode this CDR3. This rearrangement joins TRGV9 to TRGJP2. The V segment lost 6 bases and the J segment 5 bases; nucleotides outside the gene matches: 6. The CDR3 has 13 amino acids. Germline V gene data show CDR1 as GITISATS and CDR2 as ISYDGTV (reference sequence). The CDR3 region has the DNA TGTGCCTTGTGGAGGAGGAGTGATTGGATCAAGACGTTT. Its translation: CALWRRSDWIKTF.

A note on this clone: This could be a read error, since a much larger clone is one nucleotide away. The DNA is omitted, as the CDR3 cannot be located on it reliably, and the CDR3 follows TCRdb's listing. At the DNA level, this CDR3 is encoded by other sequences in the same sample as well. The J gene is uncalled and the V gene is TRGV3. The CDR3 spans 33 residues, counting both ends. Germline assignment: CDR1 VTNTFY and CDR2 YDVSTARD (reference sequence). CDR3 in amino acids: CATWDSRSLIIRNSLAVEQHLLSQVSIGRIQHF.

Details on this clone: The mismatch at residue 10 between this DNA's translation and the TCRdb protein of a much larger clone likely reflects a read error; the protein shown is translated from the DNA. This chain links TRGV8 with TRGJ1 or TRGJ2. The J gene, left out of TCRdb, was set here by checking the DNA against germline. This CDR3 is 13 amino acids long. CDR1 is VENAVY, CDR2 YDSYNSRV, per germline. CDR3 residues: CATWPKNYYRKLF. CDR3 nucleotide sequence: TGTGCCACCTGGCCCAAGAATTATTATAGGAAACTCTTT.

Regarding this clone: A far larger clone is off by one base, so a read error is likely. Other DNA sequences in the same sample also yield this CDR3. For the V gene the call is TRGV8; the J gene has no call. There are 13 residues in the CDR3. Germline values: CDR1 VENAVY, CDR2 YDSYNSRV. The DNA for the CDR3 is TGTGCCACCTGGGATAGGCGTGATTGGATCAAAACGTTT. Translation: CATWDRRDWIKTF.

This clone was found many times. The gene calls are TRGV3 and TRGJ1 or TRGJ2. TCRdb gives no J gene; it was assigned here by matching the DNA to germline. Germline V lookup: CDR1 VTNTFY, CDR2 YDVSTARD (reference sequence). The CDR3 sequence is 11 residues long. The V and J ends lost 6 bases and 8 bases, in that order; junction bases with no gene match: 7. CDR3 nucleotide sequence: TGTGCCACCTGGACGGGGGATAAGAAACTCTTT. Translated: CATWTGDKKLF.

This clone was seen a few times. TCRdb assigns this DNA the protein of a much larger clone, which departs from its translation at residue 8; this likely reflects a read error, and the protein shown comes from translating the DNA. The rearrangement uses TRGV2 and TRGJP2. This CDR3 region has 13 residues. The V gene's germline CDR1 is EGSNGY and CDR2 YDSYNSKV. J was trimmed by 10 bases and V by 5 bases; bases with no gene match: 10. CDR3 residues: CATWGVSCWIKTF. The CDR3 nucleotides are TGTGCCACCTGGGGGGTTAGTTGTTGGATCAAGACGTTT.

The sample holds a few counts of this clone. A single base is all that separates this from a far larger clone, so a read error is likely. Other DNA sequences in this specimen translate into the identical CDR3. The J gene is uncalled and the V gene is TRGV3. Germline CDR1 and CDR2: VTNTFY and YDVSTARD (reference sequence). The CDR3 is made up of 18 amino acids. The CDR3 loop is CATWDRLSGELGKKIKVF. The CDR3 coding sequence is TGTGCCACCTGGGACAGGCTGTCGGGGGAGTTGGGCAAAAAAATCAAGGTGTTT.

A remark on this clone: For this DNA, TCRdb reports the protein of a much larger clone, which diverges at residue 16, most likely from a read error; the protein presented here is translated directly from the DNA. The rearrangement joins TRGV9 to TRGJP. Germline CDR1 is GITISATS and CDR2 is ISYDGTV (reference sequence). CDR3 size: 18 residues. The CDR3 loop is CALWEVGGQELGKKIRVF. The CDR3 DNA reads TGTGCCTTGTGGGAGGTAGGGGGCCAAGAGTTGGGCAAAAAAATCAGGGTATTT.

This clone was detected a few times. TCRdb assigns this DNA the protein of a much larger clone, which departs from its translation at residue 4; this likely reflects a read error, and the protein shown comes from translating the DNA. The same CDR3 can be traced to other DNA sequences in this sample. V usage is TRGV2 and J usage is TRGJ1 or TRGJ2. TCRdb offers no J gene call, so here the DNA was matched to germline to obtain one. This CDR3 spans 13 amino acids. Germline CDR1 and CDR2: EGSNGY and YDSYNSKV. The CDR3 is CATRDPPGYKKLF. The CDR3, as DNA: TGTGCCACCCGGGACCCCCCGGGATATAAGAAACTCTTT.

Points on this clone: This may come from a read error, since a much larger clone is one base off. This CDR3 is CATWDRQYQKKLF. The CDR3 bases are TGTGCCACCTGGGACAGGCAATACCAGAAGAAACTCTTT. The V and J genes are TRGV3 and TRGJ1 or TRGJ2. Matching the DNA to germline supplied the J gene, which TCRdb does not give. The length of the CDR3 is 13 residues. Germline CDR1 reads VTNTFY; CDR2 reads YDVSTARD (reference sequence). V shed 0 bases and J 10 bases; nucleotides not matched to a gene: 9.

The CDR3 loop reads CATWDPWKLF. CDR3 nucleotides: TGTGCCACCTGGGATCCATGGAAACTCTTT. The chain employs TRGV4 and TRGJ1 or TRGJ2. TCRdb offers no J gene call, so here the DNA was matched to germline to obtain one. Germline lookup yields CDR1 EGSTGY and CDR2 YDSYTSSV. J gave up 12 bases and V 3 bases, and 5 bases lay outside the gene matches. This CDR3 has 10 amino acids.

This clone has ten or more counts. This may stem from a read error, because a much larger clone lies one nucleotide away. The same CDR3 can be traced to other DNA sequences in this sample. This chain links TRGV9 with TRGJP. Because TCRdb records no J gene, it was assigned here through a match of the DNA to germline. CDR3 length equals 17 residues. Germline CDR1 and CDR2: GITISATS and ISYDGTV (reference sequence). The CDR3 is CALWEREEELGKKIKVF. In nucleotides, the CDR3 is TGTGCCTTGTGGGAGAGAGAAGAAGAGTTAGGCAAAAAAATCAAGGTATTT.

There are many counts of this clone. This DNA translates differently at residue 12 from the TCRdb protein, which is that of a much larger clone; a read error is likely, and the protein shown is the DNA's own translation. This chain uses TRGV9 with TRGJP. The length of the CDR3 is 17 residues. Germline V CDR1 and CDR2: GITISATS, ISYDGTV (reference sequence). CDR3 sequence: CALWEVSQELGEKIKVF. DNA of the CDR3: TGTGCCTTGTGGGAGGTGTCCCAAGAGTTGGGCGAAAAAATCAAGGTATTT.

This clone was counted only a few times. This DNA's translation differs at residue 9 from TCRdb's protein, which comes from a much larger clone; a read error is likely, and the protein shown is translated from the DNA. V gene TRGV3 combines with J gene TRGJ1 or TRGJ2. CDR3 length: 13 amino acids. V gave up 0 bases and J gave up 9 bases; unmatched junction bases: 8. Germline V gives CDR1 VTNTFY, CDR2 YDVSTARD (reference sequence). CDR3 sequence (DNA): TGTGCCACCTGGGACAGGCTTAGGTGTAAGAAACTCTTT. Residues: CATWDRLRCKKLF.

About this clone: The protein TCRdb lists belongs to a much larger clone and differs from this DNA's translation at residue 7, which points to a read error; the protein shown is made from the DNA. The chain couples TRGV9 to TRGJP1. The J segment lost 1 base and the V segment lost 2 bases, leaving 4 bases of the junction unmatched. CDR1 is GITISATS, CDR2 ISYDGTV, per germline (reference sequence). The CDR3 runs 15 residues. Here the CDR3 DNA reads TGTGCCTTGTGGGAGGCCTGTACCACTGGTTGGTTCAAGATATTT. Amino acids: CALWEACTTGWFKIF.

With regard to this clone: The likely explanation is a read error, given a far larger clone one base away. The same CDR3 also results from other DNA sequences found in this sample. The rearrangement joins TRGV2 to TRGJ1 or TRGJ2. Matching the DNA to germline supplied the J gene, which TCRdb does not give. Germline V gene sequence: CDR1 EGSNGY, CDR2 YDSYNSKV. The CDR3 consists of 14 residues. The CDR3 sequence is CATWDGPGYYKKLF. The CDR3 region has the DNA TGTGCTACCTGGGACGGGCCTGGTTATTATAAGAAACTCTTT.

A few counts support this clone. The protein in TCRdb stems from a much larger clone and differs at residue 4 from this DNA's translation, likely a read error; here the protein is translated from the DNA. The genes are TRGV9 and TRGJ1 or TRGJ2. No J gene is reported in TCRdb; it was inferred here by comparing the DNA with germline. CDR1 is GITISATS, CDR2 ISYDGTV, per germline (reference sequence). This CDR3 is 12 amino acids long. The CDR3 protein is CALLEPRVKKLF. CDR3 DNA sequence: TGTGCCTTGTTGGAGCCCCGAGTGAAGAAACTCTTT.

This clone was counted ten times or more. Only one base separates this from a far larger clonotype, so it likely reflects a read error. This sample includes further DNA sequences coding for the same CDR3. The V call is TRGV9, the J call TRGJP. Losses at the gene ends were 0 bases for V and 12 bases for J; bases not matched to a gene: 5. CDR1 and CDR2 from the germline V gene are GITISATS and ISYDGTV (reference sequence). The CDR3 is made up of 15 amino acids. DNA for the CDR3: TGTGCCTTGTGGGAGGTGCGCCCGGGCAAAAAAATCAAGGTATTT. This encodes CALWEVRPGKKIKVF.

This clone was counted at least ten times. The TCRdb record carries a much larger clone's protein, which differs from this DNA's translation at residue 5; a read error is the likely cause, and the protein listed here is the DNA translation. The chain joins TRGV9 to TRGJP. TCRdb does not report a J gene; here it was assigned by matching the DNA to germline references. CDR1 GITISATS and CDR2 ISYDGTV come from the germline V gene (reference sequence). V trimming: 5 bases; J trimming: 7 bases; junction bases outside the gene matches: 8. The length of the CDR3 is 16 residues. CDR3 sequence: CALWGPWELGKKIKVF. The DNA for the CDR3 is TGTGCCTTGTGGGGCCCTTGGGAGTTGGGCAAAAAAATCAAGGTATTT.

This clone showed up just a few times. The protein in TCRdb stems from a much larger clone and differs at residue 15 from this DNA's translation, likely a read error; here the protein is translated from the DNA. The genes are TRGV9 and TRGJP. This CDR3 has 17 residues. CDR1 GITISATS and CDR2 ISYDGTV come from the germline V gene (reference sequence). DNA for the CDR3: TGTGCCTTGTGGGAGGTACGACAAGAGTTGGGCAAAAAAATCGAGGTATTT. Translation: CALWEVRQELGKKIEVF.

This clone qualifies as medium-sized. This same CDR3 is encoded by further DNA sequences in the sample. The rearrangement uses TRGV9 and TRGJP1. Germline values: CDR1 GITISATS, CDR2 ISYDGTV (reference sequence). There are 11 residues in the CDR3. J lost 8 bases, V lost 5 bases, and 2 bases had no gene match. CDR3 in amino acids: CALWVGWFKIF. The CDR3 DNA reads TGTGCCTTGTGGGTAGGTTGGTTCAAGATATTT.

With respect to this clone: The TCRdb protein, from a much larger clone, departs from this DNA's translation at residue 14, likely by read error; the protein shown derives from the DNA. The rearrangement joins TRGV9 to TRGJP. TCRdb offers no J gene call, so here the DNA was matched to germline to obtain one. Germline V gives CDR1 GITISATS, CDR2 ISYDGTV (reference sequence). The length of the CDR3 is 17 residues. In DNA form, the CDR3 reads TGTGCCTTGTGGGAGGTATTAAGAGAGTTGGGCAAAAAAACCAAGGTATTT. Amino acid sequence: CALWEVLRELGKKTKVF.

This clone was seen many times. TCRdb assigns this DNA the protein of a much larger clone, which departs from its translation at residue 9; this likely reflects a read error, and the protein shown comes from translating the DNA. The chain is built from TRGV9 and TRGJP2. The CDR3 has 13 residues. Looked up from germline, CDR1 is GITISATS and CDR2 is ISYDGTV (reference sequence). Here the CDR3 DNA reads TGTGCCTTGTGGAGGAGGAGTGATCGGATCAAGACGTTT. It yields the protein CALWRRSDRIKTF.

This clone was seen a few times. TCRdb pairs this DNA with a much larger clone's protein that differs at residue 9, likely a read error; the protein shown was translated from the DNA. The sample carries other DNA sequences with the same CDR3. The genes are TRGV2 and TRGJ1 or TRGJ2. Here the J gene came from matching the DNA to germline, since TCRdb omits it. The CDR3 is 13 amino acids. The J segment lost 8 bases and the V segment lost 0 bases, leaving 7 bases of the junction unmatched. Germline-derived CDR1 and CDR2 are EGSNGY and YDSYNSKV. As DNA, the CDR3 is TGTGCCACCTGGGACGGGCCGAGGCATAAGAAACTCTTT. Its protein is CATWDGPRHKKLF.

This clone was recorded at least ten times. A read error may produce the germline difference seen at one junction end. This sample also contains other DNA sequences that code for the same CDR3. This chain uses TRGV2 with TRGJ1 or TRGJ2. The J gene was not available in TCRdb and was assigned here by matching the DNA to germline segments. The CDR3 has 13 amino acids. Germline CDR1 is EGSNGY and CDR2 is YDSYNSKV. The CDR3 DNA sequence: TGTGCCACCAGGGACGGGCACGTTTATAAGAAACTCTTT. This translates into CATRDGHVYKKLF.

Ten or more counts support this clone. This chain uses TRGV4 with TRGJ1 or TRGJ2. The CDR3 is 19 amino acids. The ends lost 0 bases at V and 3 bases at J; junction bases unmatched: 20. The germline V gene encodes CDR1 EGSTGY and CDR2 YDSYTSSV. The CDR3, as DNA: TGTGCCACCTGGGATGGGAAAACGAGCCCCGAGATTAGTTATTATAAGAAACTCTTT. Translation: CATWDGKTSPEISYYKKLF.

This clone was counted ten times or more. Since a far larger clone is one base different, this is likely a read error. The same CDR3 arises from other DNA sequences in this sample as well. With the J gene uncalled, the V gene is TRGV3. This CDR3 is built from 11 residues. Germline-derived CDR1 and CDR2 are VTNTFY and YDVSTARD (reference sequence). CDR3 in amino acids: CATWDRPAKLF. CDR3 bases: TGTGCCACCTGGGACAGGCCGGCGAAGCTCTTT.